The present T cell receptor (beta chain) was sequenced within a study of T cell responses to AZD1222 COVID-19 vaccine (dated by TCRdb to the early 2020s). Regarding the complete study: A total of approximately 250 trial participants underwent TCR sequencing, of whom roughly 210 had received two doses of AZD1222 and roughly 26 had received two doses of the MenACWY control vaccine. Trial participants were enrolled by age into 18-55, 56-69 and 70-plus year subgroups, with roughly 160, 29 and 62 TCR-sequenced participants respectively. General findings and caveats noted by the study authors: Epitopes outside the regions mutated in the B.1.351 and B.1.1.7 variants were reportedly recognized by nearly half of the unique spike-specific TCRs. Most participants were white British and females outnumbered males, and the authors suggested that clonal diversity may have been underestimated. Conclusions about previously exposed vaccinees were limited because only six or seven AZD1222 recipients were SARS-CoV-2 seropositive at baseline. A significant rise in spike-specific TCR breadth and depth was observed after two AZD1222 doses relative to day 0 and relative to MenACWY recipients. The 56-69-year group was small, and its depth increase did not reach significance, likely because of low power. No day 14 peak-response samples were available, so repertoires were characterized only after the peak T cell response. The whole spike protein was spanned by vaccine-associated CD4 TCRs, and dominant responses were seen in regions 160-218 and 743-854.

The CDR3 regions of human TCRbeta chains were subjected to immunosequencing. Per the original workflow: TCRs in the repertoires were compared against a reference library of SARS-CoV-2-specific TCRs that had been generated with the MIRA antigen-specificity platform. Breadth meant the fraction of unique TCRs that were SARS-CoV-2-associated, whereas depth meant the fraction of total T cells that were SARS-CoV-2-associated. Using the MIRA data, each spike-specific TCR was mapped to the spike region that the TCR reacts to and placed in a CD4 or CD8 class. Log10-transformed breadth and depth values were compared by one-way ANOVA with Sidak's multiple comparisons tests. TCRdb provides this immuneACCESS table in a form limited to in-frame rearrangements. Some clones are lacking; in checked studies, under half of them reflect an unresolved V gene, and why the rest are absent is not known. V and J calls and clone size come straight from that table; D and trimming were deduced from the DNA. The sample table shows more than 110,000 clones, and approximately 90% are seen once. The top ten hold 2.5% to 4% of the sample.

The time point label for this specimen denotes: about 28 days (+/-7) after the second vaccine dose. AZD1222 recipients with second doses at about 4 weeks or about 12 weeks were pooled, because spike-specific TCR depth and breadth did not differ between schedules. Samples from vaccinated people were obtained from the UK trials COV001 and COV002, which included a single-blind randomized controlled phase 2/3 trial of AZD1222 (ChAdOx1 nCoV-19) in healthy adults. Trial participant PBMC samples were collected at day 0 and day 28 after the second dose for TCRbeta chain sequencing. On this clone: Its antigen is currently not known. No much larger clonotype is one base removed from it; base qualities were not supplied.

Sequenced here: peripheral blood, sampled 28 days after the second AZD1222 dose. The source is an adult who received the AZD1222 COVID-19 vaccine.

The nucleotide sequence reads TGTGCCAGCAGCGTAAGCGGGGGCTCGTCGGCTGAAGCTTTCTTT. Translated, it gives CASSVSGGSSAEAFF. Rearrangement joined TRBV9 to TRBJ1-1; the D region possibly corresponds to TRBD1 (6 bases align). V and J lose 1 base and 6 bases, and a span of 16 bases separates them. CDR1 and CDR2 were assigned from the germline V gene as SGDLS and YYNGEE. The CDR3, from cysteine to phenylalanine, totals 15 residues. Left in the record is the CDR3 DNA by itself, 45 bases read in frame from the first base.